This T cell receptor beta chain was found in a study of shared clonotypes between healthy human individuals. CD45RO negativity and positive selection for CCR7 defined naive CD8 cells, a population that excluded terminally differentiated effector memory CD45RA+ cells. V lost 2 bases and J 6 bases, leaving 11 bases between the germline ends. CDR3 length: 13 amino acids. The V gene's germline CDR1 is MDHEN and CDR2 SYDVKM. Assay: immunoSEQ multiplex PCR; the TCRdb copy retains only in-frame clones and omits some. The data show hundreds of thousands of clones, with 80% to 95% seen just once and 24% held by the top ten.

The sequence came from a man aged 25 to 40 in good health. Material: naive CD8+ T cells sorted from blood. The genes are TRBV28 and TRBJ2-7; D gene unclear. DNA of the CDR3: TGTGCCAGCAGTTTAAGGCCCTCCATCGAGCAGTACTTC. Residues: CASSLRPSIEQYF.